The 14 T cell receptor beta chains listed next were all sequenced from one sample in a study of beta chain features in type 1 diabetes. Expressed TCRB transcripts were sequenced because the isolated RNA had all been reverse transcribed beforehand. Assay: immunoSEQ multiplex PCR; the TCRdb copy retains only in-frame clones and omits some. The sample includes 810,000 or so clones, roughly 15% seen only once; the top ten take 0.023%. Specimen: naive CD4+ T cells from blood. The receptors here all came from a woman between 18 and 29 years old in good health.

V usage is TRBV25-1 and J usage is TRBJ2-7; 8 positions match TRBD1. Germline V gene lookup returns CDR1 MGHDK and CDR2 SYGVNS. J gave up 2 bases and V 5 bases, and 8 bases lay outside the gene matches. The CDR3 consists of 15 residues. The CDR3 here is CASSPSGTGTYEQYF. The CDR3 DNA reads TGTGCCAGCAGTCCCTCCGGGACAGGCACCTACGAGCAGTACTTC.

V and J are TRBV18 and TRBJ1-2; no firm D call. V gave up 2 bases and J gave up 3 bases, with 10 bases separating them. CDR1 KGHSH and CDR2 LQKENI come from the germline V gene. This CDR3 has 14 amino acids. The chain's CDR3 is CASSPGRAYYGYTF. In DNA, the CDR3 is TGTGCCAGCTCACCAGGAAGAGCGTACTATGGCTACACCTTC.

This clone was counted between two and nine times. The chain joins TRBV9 to TRBJ2-1; TRBD2 aligns across 10 bases. The CDR3 is 16 amino acids. V lost 1 base to trimming and J lost 10 bases; unmatched junction nucleotides: 11. CDR1 and CDR2 from the germline V gene are SGDLS and YYNGEE. CDR3: CASSVNWLAGVQEQFF. CDR3 bases: TGTGCCAGCAGCGTAAATTGGCTAGCGGGAGTTCAGGAGCAGTTCTTC.

This clone occurred a few times. The V gene is TRBV5-1, the J gene TRBJ1-4; D not certain. This CDR3 contains 15 residues. Germline CDR1 is SGHRS and CDR2 is YFSETQ. Trimming took off 1 base at V and 8 bases at J, with 15 bases between the two ends. The CDR3 DNA reads TGCGCCAGCAGCTTGACCAGAGTCGGAGGGGAAAAACTGTTTTTT. It translates to CASSLTRVGGEKLFF.

This clone was counted only a few times. The chain uses TRBV7-9 and TRBJ2-3; 8 nucleotides agree with TRBD2. V gave up 2 bases and J gave up 6 bases; unmatched junction bases: 7. This CDR3 has 15 residues. Germline values: CDR1 SEHNR, CDR2 FQNEAQ (reference sequence). In DNA form, the CDR3 reads TGTGCCAGCAGCTTAAAAGCGGGAGAGGGGGATACGCAGTATTTT. Translating it yields CASSLKAGEGDTQYF.

This clone was observed a handful of times. This chain joins TRBV7-8 and TRBJ1-5, with TRBD1 as a possible D gene (6 bases). The length of the CDR3 is 15 residues. Germline V gives CDR1 SGHVS, CDR2 FQNEAQ. V lost 1 base and J 7 bases, leaving 14 bases between the germline ends. CDR3 sequence reads: CASSLVSGAGQPQHF. The DNA of the CDR3 is TGTGCCAGCAGCTTAGTTTCAGGGGCCGGGCAGCCCCAGCATTTT.

This clone was seen only a few times. The CDR3 reads CAISGTLATEAFF. Written as DNA, the CDR3 is TGTGCCATCAGTGGGACCCTGGCCACTGAAGCTTTCTTT. The chain joins TRBV10-3 to TRBJ1-1; D not certain. The CDR3 runs to 13 residues. Germline V lookup: CDR1 ENHRY, CDR2 SYGVKD. Trimming left V 4 bases short and J 4 bases short, with 10 bases between.

This chain connects TRBV7-2 to TRBJ1-1; D not certain. Trimming shortened V by 5 bases and J by 5 bases, and 15 bases separated the two germline ends. CDR1 is SGHTA, CDR2 FQGNSA, per germline. This CDR3 is 14 amino acids long. This CDR3 reads CASSPPRGFTEAFF. CDR3 sequence (DNA): TGTGCCAGCAGCCCGCCCCGGGGTTTTACTGAAGCTTTCTTT.

The chain carries TRBV21-1 and TRBJ2-5; TRBD2 reflects the table's D call only, with no check against the DNA. TRBV21-1 is a pseudogene segment. This CDR3 comprises 14 residues. The CDR3 DNA sequence: TGTGCCAGCAGCCGGGGGCTAGCGGAAGAGACCCAGTACTTC. It is translated as CASSRGLAEETQYF.

This clone appeared a few times. V and J are TRBV21-1 and TRBJ2-1. TRBV21-1 is a known pseudogene. The CDR3 spans 15 residues. The CDR3 DNA is TGTGCCAGCAGCAAAGCAGGGAACTCCTACAATGAGCAGTTCTTC. Protein sequence: CASSKAGNSYNEQFF.

This clone has a handful of counts. The chain links TRBV7-9 to TRBJ1-1, with D hard to call. V dropped 2 bases and J dropped 0 bases, with 10 bases sitting between them. The germline gives CDR1 SEHNR, CDR2 FQNEAQ (reference sequence). This CDR3 has 15 amino acids. DNA for the CDR3: TGTGCCAGCAGCTTATCATCCGCCATGAACACTGAAGCTTTCTTT. This gives the protein CASSLSSAMNTEAFF.

This clone has only a few counts. The chain's CDR3 is CAISQGRDHEQYF. The CDR3, as DNA: TGTGCCATCAGTCAGGGGCGGGACCACGAGCAGTACTTC. The chain couples TRBV10-3 to TRBJ2-7; D tentatively reads TRBD1 or TRBD2 (6 bases each). V was pared by 5 bases and J by 5 bases, with 13 bases between. Germline V CDR1 and CDR2: ENHRY, SYGVKD. The CDR3 runs 13 residues.

This clone occurred a few times. V usage is TRBV5-1 and J usage is TRBJ1-3; tentatively, D is TRBD1 (5 bases). Germline lookup yields CDR1 SGHRS and CDR2 YFSETQ. Between the trimmed V and J ends, which lost 3 bases and 4 bases, there was a span of 11 bases. The CDR3 has 14 amino acids. CDR3 coding DNA: TGCGCCAGCAGCTCGGGGGACCTCGGAAACACCATATATTTT. This encodes CASSSGDLGNTIYF. The full variable domain, completed using reference TRBV5-1 and TRBJ1-3, is KAGVTQTPRYLIKTRGQQVTLSCSPISGHRSVSWYQQTPGQGLQFLFEYFSETQRNKGNFPGRFSGRQFSNSRSEMNVSTLELGDSALYLCASSSGDLGNTIYFGEGSWLTVV.

This clone was detected only a few times. V usage is TRBV11-2 and J usage is TRBJ2-2, with a weak D call TRBD2 (6 bases). CDR3 size: 17 residues. Per the germline V gene, CDR1 is SGHAT and CDR2 is FQNNGV. Deletions cut 1 base from V and 5 bases from J, with 17 bases between. The CDR3 is CASSLVRGGILTGELFF. The CDR3 nucleotides are TGTGCCAGCAGCTTAGTCCGAGGCGGGATCCTGACCGGGGAGCTGTTTTTT.